The next 32 T cell receptor beta chains were all read from a single sample in a study of glioma-infiltrating T cells after dendritic cell vaccination. This table comes from immunoSEQ multiplex PCR, and its TCRdb copy is limited to in-frame clones, with some not included. The sample consists of approximately 90,000 clones, more than 70% of them appearing once. Sequencing used blood, obtained before dendritic cell vaccination. The receptors come from a human donor with glioblastoma.

This clone was counted once. The DNA for the CDR3 is TGTGCCAGCAGTCCGACTAGCGGAAGCCAAGAGACCCAGTACTTC. The encoded protein is CASSPTSGSQETQYF. This chain joins TRBV11-2 and TRBJ2-5, with 9 bases matching TRBD2. J gave up 1 base and V 6 bases, and 6 bases lay outside the gene matches. Germline CDR1 is SGHAT and CDR2 is FQNNGV. The CDR3 covers 15 residues.

V gene TRBV7-6 combines with J gene TRBJ2-7; a possible D gene is TRBD2 (6 bases). This CDR3 has 13 amino acids. The germline gives CDR1 SGHVS, CDR2 FNYEAQ. V was pared by 2 bases and J by 6 bases, with 11 bases between. Here the CDR3 DNA reads TGTGCCAGCAGCTTATTAGGGAGGAGCGAGCAGTACTTC. Protein sequence: CASSLLGRSEQYF.

The chain links TRBV10-3 to TRBJ2-7; 10 bases agree with TRBD2. After removal of 9 bases from V and 0 bases from J, the junction contained 11 bases not matched to a gene. This CDR3 has 16 amino acids. The germline CDR1 and CDR2 sequences are ENHRY and SYGVKD. Written as DNA, the CDR3 is TGTGCCATATCAGAAGTTAGCGGGGGGTTCTCCTACGAGCAGTACTTC. Its translation: CAISEVSGGFSYEQYF.

V is TRBV7-8 and J is TRBJ2-7; no definite D call. The CDR3 covers 12 residues. Per the germline V gene, CDR1 is SGHVS and CDR2 is FQNEAQ. V lost 1 base to trimming and J lost 6 bases, with 7 bases between them. For the CDR3, the DNA is TGTGCCAGCAGCTTAGAGCTTGGCGAGCAGTACTTC. Its translation: CASSLELGEQYF.

The chain combines TRBV15 with TRBJ1-1; unclear D gene. Trimming took 0 bases from V and 1 from J, leaving 12 bases between them. There are 16 residues in the CDR3. CDR1 and CDR2 (germline): LNHNV, YYDKDF (reference sequence). In DNA, the CDR3 is TGTGCCACCAGCAGAGATCGGAGGGCGTGGAACACTGAAGCTTTCTTT. Its translation is CATSRDRRAWNTEAFF.

The gene calls are TRBV7-7 and TRBJ2-5; 11 bases agree with TRBD2. V was pared by 0 bases and J by 5 bases, with 5 bases of the junction left unmatched. The CDR3 is made up of 16 amino acids. Germline V CDR1 and CDR2: SSHAT, FNYEAQ (reference sequence). CDR3: CASSLAATSGVETQYF. CDR3 coding DNA: TGTGCCAGCAGCTTAGCGGCGACTAGCGGGGTTGAGACCCAGTACTTC. The entire variable domain, with the rest obtained from reference TRBV7-7 and TRBJ2-5, is as follows: GAGVSQSPRYKVTKRGQDVTLRCDPISSHATLYWYQQALGQGPEFLTYFNYEAQPDKSGLPSDRFSAERPEGSISTLTIQRTEQRDSAMYRCASSLAATSGVETQYFGPGTRLLVL.

V and J are TRBV2 and TRBJ2-3; perhaps TRBD1 as D (6 bases). Trimming pared 7 bases from V and 0 bases from J, leaving 20 bases between. Germline CDR1 reads SNHLY; CDR2 reads FYNNEI. The length of the CDR3 is 17 residues. CDR3: CASNVRGLGPSTDTQYF. CDR3 nucleotide sequence: TGTGCCAGCAACGTGAGGGGGTTGGGACCCAGCACAGATACGCAGTATTTT.

The chain couples TRBV6-6 to TRBJ1-1; possibly TRBD1 for D (6 bases). The germline CDR1 and CDR2 sequences are MNHNY and SVGAGI (reference sequence). The CDR3 loop spans 15 amino acids. V was clipped by 6 bases and J by 2 bases, with 16 bases between them. In nucleotides, the CDR3 is TGTGCCAGCAGCCAGAGGACAGCTATTAACACTGAAGCTTTCTTT. Amino acids: CASSQRTAINTEAFF.

The chain combines TRBV7-8 with TRBJ2-7, with D possibly being TRBD1 (6 bases). This CDR3 has 14 residues. The germline V gene has CDR1 SGHVS and CDR2 FQNEAQ. Trimming left V 3 bases short and J 3 bases short, with 12 bases between. The CDR3 protein is CASSFTGRIYEQYF. CDR3 nucleotide sequence: TGTGCCAGCAGCTTTACAGGGAGAATCTACGAGCAGTACTTC.

CDR3 protein: CASRLAGGYEQYF. The CDR3 bases are TGTGCCAGTAGACTAGCGGGGGGCTACGAGCAGTACTTC. The V and J genes are TRBV19 and TRBJ2-7; the match to TRBD2 covers 12 bases. With 6 bases clipped from V and 3 bases from J, the junction kept 0 bases outside the gene matches. Per the germline V gene, CDR1 is LNHDA and CDR2 is SQIVND (reference sequence). The CDR3 has 13 amino acids.

This chain uses TRBV14 with TRBJ2-1; TRBD1 matches 8 bases. This CDR3 is built from 17 residues. Germline V lookup: CDR1 SGHDN, CDR2 FVKESK. V lost 0 bases to trimming and J lost 4 bases; unmatched junction nucleotides: 8. CDR3 loop: CASSQDQGARLYNEQFF. Here the CDR3 DNA reads TGTGCCAGCAGCCAAGATCAGGGGGCGCGCTTATACAATGAGCAGTTCTTC.

This clone was observed once. V is TRBV7-9 and J is TRBJ1-1; a possible D gene is TRBD1 (6 bases). Trimming cost V 5 bases and J 0 bases, with 13 bases left between them. CDR3 length: 15 amino acids. CDR1 is SEHNR and CDR2 is FQNEAQ in the germline V gene (reference sequence). The CDR3: CASSAGGRMNTEAFF. The DNA of the CDR3 is TGTGCCAGCAGCGCGGGGGGCAGAATGAACACTGAAGCTTTCTTT.

CDR3 nucleotide sequence: TGTGCCAGCGGAGAGCGGGGGAGGGACAATGAGCAGTTCTTC. As protein: CASGERGRDNEQFF. V usage is TRBV5-6 and J usage is TRBJ2-1, with 8 bases aligning to TRBD2. Unmatched junction bases numbered 8, after V lost 7 bases and J lost 5 bases. CDR3 length: 14 amino acids. Germline assignment: CDR1 SGHDT and CDR2 YYEEEE.

V and J are TRBV7-9 and TRBJ1-1, with 7 bases aligning to TRBD1. Per germline, CDR1 SEHNR and CDR2 FQNEAQ (reference sequence). This CDR3 is built from 14 residues. The V gene end was trimmed by 6 bases and the J gene end by 2 bases; junction bases not matched to a gene: 6. In DNA, the CDR3 is TGTGCCAGCAGACCCACAGGGGACAACACTGAAGCTTTCTTT. Protein product: CASRPTGDNTEAFF.

The rearrangement links TRBV4-3 to TRBJ2-1; D perhaps matches TRBD1 (6 bases). Germline V gene sequence: CDR1 LGHNA, CDR2 YSLEER. Trimming removed 4 bases at V and 4 bases at J, with 17 bases between. CDR3 length: 16 amino acids. In DNA form, the CDR3 reads TGCGCCAGCAGCCGGCTCTCAGGGGTCTTGTACAATGAGCAGTTCTTC. Its translation is CASSRLSGVLYNEQFF.

V usage is TRBV7-3 and J usage is TRBJ2-7; possibly TRBD1 for D (6 bases). This CDR3 region has 13 residues. Germline V gene sequence: CDR1 SGHTA, CDR2 FQGTGA. Between the trimmed V and J ends, which lost 3 bases and 7 bases, there was a span of 13 bases. Written as DNA, the CDR3 is TGTGCCAGCAGCTTTACGAAAGGGGGTGAGCAGTACTTC. Translated, it gives CASSFTKGGEQYF.

The genes are TRBV7-3 and TRBJ1-1; possible D gene TRBD1, 6 bases. Germline CDR1 is SGHTA and CDR2 is FQGTGA. This CDR3 region has 13 residues. V lost 4 bases to trimming and J lost 3 bases, with 9 bases between them. The CDR3 sequence is CASSSTGYTEAFF. The CDR3 nucleotides read TGTGCCAGCAGCTCCACAGGGTACACTGAAGCTTTCTTT. Full variable domain (remainder filled in from reference TRBV7-3 and TRBJ1-1): GAGVSQTPSNKVTEKGKYVELRCDPISGHTALYWYRQSLGQGPEFLIYFQGTGAADDSGLPNDRFFAVRPEGSVSTLKIQRTERGDSAVYLCASSSTGYTEAFFGQGTRLTVV.

The gene calls are TRBV30 and TRBJ2-4, with 9 positions matching TRBD1. This CDR3 region has 14 residues. V dropped 3 bases and J dropped 7; count of bases not matched to a gene: 7. The germline gives CDR1 GTSNPN, CDR2 SVGIG (reference sequence). CDR3 nucleotide sequence: TGTGCCTGGAGAGTGACAGGGGGGATTAACATTCAGTACTTC. Amino acid sequence: CAWRVTGGINIQYF.

The chain's CDR3 is CASSVGLAGGSTGELFF. The CDR3 coding sequence is TGTGCCAGCAGCGTAGGACTAGCGGGAGGTAGCACCGGGGAGCTGTTTTTT. The rearrangement links TRBV9 to TRBJ2-2; 13 nucleotides agree with TRBD2. Germline lookup yields CDR1 SGDLS and CDR2 YYNGEE. Losses at the gene ends were 0 bases for V and 4 bases for J; bases not matched to a gene: 3. There are 17 residues in the CDR3.

The genes are TRBV11-2 and TRBJ1-1, with 7 bases fitting TRBD1. J lost 0 bases, V lost 5 bases, and 9 bases had no gene match. The CDR3 has 16 residues. Germline CDR1 is SGHAT and CDR2 is FQNNGV. As DNA, the CDR3 is TGTGCCAGCAGCGAATCAAGGGGACAGATGAACACTGAAGCTTTCTTT. This codes for CASSESRGQMNTEAFF.

The rearrangement uses TRBV25-1 and TRBJ1-5; no clear D gene. CDR3 length equals 13 residues. V was trimmed by 5 bases and J by 3 bases, leaving 8 bases between them. Germline V CDR1 and CDR2: MGHDK, SYGVNS. The chain's CDR3 is CASSRGDNQPQHF. Written as DNA, the CDR3 is TGTGCCAGCAGTCGGGGTGACAATCAGCCCCAGCATTTT.

V gene TRBV7-2 combines with J gene TRBJ2-1; the match to TRBD2 covers 9 bases. V lost 5 bases, J lost 7 bases, and 6 bases stayed unmatched. CDR1 SGHTA and CDR2 FQGNSA come from the germline V gene. This CDR3 is 14 amino acids long. The CDR3 sequence is CASSPTRGGNEQFF. DNA of the CDR3: TGTGCCAGCAGCCCAACGCGGGGGGGGAATGAGCAGTTCTTC.

V usage is TRBV6-5 and J usage is TRBJ2-1, with D perhaps TRBD2 (7 bases). V lost 8 bases to trimming and J lost 7 bases, with 15 bases between them. The germline V gene has CDR1 MNHEY and CDR2 SVGAGI. The CDR3 length is 13 residues. The CDR3, as DNA: TGTGCCAGCGGGGAGGGGGAGTTAAATGAGCAGTTCTTC. Amino acid sequence: CASGEGELNEQFF.

This rearrangement joins TRBV27 to TRBJ2-1; 8 bases line up with TRBD2. The CDR3 extends over 13 amino acids. Germline CDR1 reads MNHEY; CDR2 reads SMNVEV (reference sequence). V lost 5 bases, J lost 6 bases, and 3 bases stayed unmatched. CDR3 sequence reads: CASSLLAANEQFF. The CDR3 nucleotides read TGTGCCAGCAGTCTACTAGCGGCCAATGAGCAGTTCTTC.

The rearrangement uses TRBV29-1 and TRBJ2-7; D may be TRBD1 (6 bases). Trimming shortened V by 7 bases and J by 3 bases, and 19 bases separated the two germline ends. The CDR3 totals 14 residues. The germline V gene has CDR1 SQVTM and CDR2 ANQGSEA. CDR3 amino acids: CSALLLTGLYEQYF. The CDR3 region has the DNA TGCAGCGCCCTTCTGTTGACAGGCCTCTACGAGCAGTACTTC.

This sequence joins TRBV29-1 and TRBJ2-1; 10 nucleotides align to TRBD1. The germline CDR1 and CDR2 sequences are SQVTM and ANQGSEA. J gave up 0 bases and V 2 bases, and 10 bases lay outside the gene matches. There are 18 residues in the CDR3. For the CDR3, the DNA is TGCAGCGTTGAACGGGACAGGGGCGAGTTGAGCTCCTACAATGAGCAGTTCTTC. Protein sequence: CSVERDRGELSSYNEQFF.

The chain joins TRBV5-5 to TRBJ1-2; 8 bases line up with TRBD1. CDR1 SGHKS and CDR2 YYEKEE come from the germline V gene (reference sequence). Unmatched junction bases numbered 5, after V lost 4 bases and J lost 6 bases. The CDR3 covers 13 residues. CDR3 loop: CASSHQGANGYTF. As DNA, the CDR3 is TGTGCCAGCAGCCACCAGGGGGCCAATGGCTACACCTTC.

The chain is built from TRBV4-1 and TRBJ2-5; 12 bases agree with TRBD2. There are 18 residues in the CDR3. Germline V gives CDR1 MGHRA, CDR2 YSYEKL. V was pared by 2 bases and J by 1 base, with 8 bases of the junction left unmatched. CDR3 sequence (DNA): TGCGCCAGCAGCCAAACCCGCGGACTAGCGGGGAGCCAAGAGACCCAGTACTTC. The encoded protein is CASSQTRGLAGSQETQYF.

This clone was seen more than once but under ten times. The chain employs TRBV6-6 and TRBJ1-3, with D perhaps TRBD1 (6 bases). This CDR3 has 13 amino acids. V was clipped by 8 bases and J by 4 bases, with 12 bases between them. Per the germline V gene, CDR1 is MNHNY and CDR2 is SVGAGI (reference sequence). The CDR3 DNA sequence: TGTGCCAGCCCTACAGGGACAGGAAACACCATATATTTT. Its protein is CASPTGTGNTIYF.

This clone was detected once. The chain combines TRBV30 with TRBJ2-6, with 8 nucleotides matching TRBD2. The CDR3 has 21 amino acids. Germline lookup yields CDR1 GTSNPN and CDR2 SVGIG (reference sequence). Unmatched junction bases numbered 21, after V lost 2 bases and J lost 3 bases. CDR3 DNA sequence: TGTGCCTGGAGTACTAATCCGGGGGGGAGGGCCACGTCGGGTGGGGCCAACGTCCTGACTTTC. Translating it yields CAWSTNPGGRATSGGANVLTF.

The V call is TRBV6-1, the J call TRBJ2-5; D is perhaps TRBD1 (5 bases). V lost 2 bases to trimming and J lost 2 bases, with 12 bases between them. Germline V gives CDR1 MNHNS, CDR2 SASEGT. The CDR3 has 15 amino acids. CDR3 nucleotide sequence: TGTGCCAGCAGTGAAAGGTGGGGCCTTCAAGAGACCCAGTACTTC. Its translation: CASSERWGLQETQYF.

The rearrangement links TRBV7-2 to TRBJ1-1, with D maybe TRBD1 (5 bases). This CDR3 is built from 15 residues. The V and J ends lost 3 bases and 1 base respectively, with 12 bases between them. Germline V gives CDR1 SGHTA, CDR2 FQGNSA. The CDR3 DNA reads as TGTGCCAGCAGCTTTCGTCGGGGGGGGAACACTGAAGCTTTCTTT. It encodes CASSFRRGGNTEAFF.